This T cell receptor beta chain was documented in a study of blood T cell repertoires in COVID-19. Turning to the study itself: From T cells, B-cell-depleted T cells, or PBMCs came the material, which was cDNA or gDNA.

Assay: immunoSEQ multiplex PCR; the TCRdb copy retains only in-frame clones and omits some. The sample contains approximately 150,000 clones, about 81% of which appear only once. The receptor was isolated from a man aged 35-49 years with acute COVID-19. The sequencing input was PBMCs or T cells enriched from blood (not recorded which).

The CDR3 DNA reads TGTGCCAGCAGTTTATCGACTCGTCAGGGGAATAGACCTGGGGCCAACGTCCTGACTTTC. It specifies CASSLSTRQGNRPGANVLTF. The gene calls are TRBV27 and TRBJ2-6; D is perhaps TRBD1 (6 bases). The CDR3 is 20 amino acids. Between the trimmed V and J ends, which lost 0 bases and 2 bases, there was a span of 20 bases. Germline CDR1 and CDR2: MNHEY and SMNVEV (reference sequence).